Here is one TCR beta chain with its context. Its antigen has not been determined. No much larger clone is present one base from it, and per-base qualities are unavailable. The immunoSEQ Assay was the method used to sequence TCRbeta CDR3 regions. After extraction, genomic DNA underwent amplification by bias-controlled multiplex PCR, followed by high-throughput sequencing. The paper's processing steps were these. Collapsing and filtering of sequences were performed to quantify the absolute abundance of each unique TCRbeta CDR3 region. Usable DNA was measured by amplifying reference genes present in all nucleated cells, and TCRbeta template counts were normalized to that usable DNA to estimate T cell fraction. Repertoire TCRs were annotated as SARS-CoV-2-specific when V gene, CDR3 amino acid sequence and J gene were exactly matched to a known reactive TCR set. MIRA supplied the reference SARS-CoV-2 TCR set, which was filtered for enrichment in COVID-19-positive ImmuneCODE repertoires so that public or cross-reactive TCRs were removed. Based on the MIRA antigens, annotated TCRs were further analysed at the level of specific ORF or position within ORF. Depth was the summed frequency of annotated unique rearrangements, while breadth was defined as annotated unique rearrangements over total unique productive rearrangements. Two-sided Wilcoxon rank-sum tests were used to compare TCR breadth between groups. TCRdb took this table from immuneACCESS and kept in-frame rearrangements with V and J called. Such tables lack part of the clones; where checked against another copy, unresolved V genes explain under half of the gap, and the rest is unexplained. D and trimming were read from the DNA, whereas the V and J calls and clone size are those reported in that table. In all, the sample holds more than 120,000 clones, and about nine tenths of those were seen once. Of the sample, 5% falls within the top ten clones.

Trimming accounts for 3 bases at V and 7 bases at J, while the number of junction bases matched to no gene is 15. CDR1 ENHRY and CDR2 SYGVKD are derived from the germline V gene. Measured from the cysteine to the phenylalanine, the CDR3 is 17 residues long. Only the CDR3 DNA stays, 51 bases, in frame from base 1. The time point label, as the study defines it: individuals recovered from natural SARS-CoV-2 infection. The data were taken from a study of Ad26.COV2.S vaccination and SARS-CoV-2 variants (dated by TCRdb to 2020 to 2022). For the wider study: The specificity and breadth of SARS-CoV-2-reactive T cell receptors after Ad26.COV2.S vaccination were assessed by TCRbeta repertoire sequencing. A total of some 30 samples were included in the TCR-sequenced set, comprising around 19 Ad26.COV2.S vaccine recipients, 5 placebo recipients and 8 SARS-CoV-2 convalescent individuals.

The research as a whole found: Spike-specific TCR breadth was higher in Ad26.COV2.S recipients than in placebo recipients (P = 0.0014). The authors noted that total T cell responses may have been underestimated by the TCR breadth and depth analyses. Comparable non-spike TCR breadth was observed between vaccine and placebo recipients, consistent with only spike being contained in the vaccine. Substantial breadth of spike-specific CD8+ and CD4+ T cell responses was reported after vaccination.

This TCR was sampled from a human donor who had recovered from COVID-19. The V and J segments used are TRBV10-3 and TRBJ2-7, and 10 bases in between align with TRBD1. Specimen: peripheral blood, collected after recovery from COVID-19. Read as DNA, the sequence is TGTGCCATCAGTGATTACGGGACAGTCGGACAGGGGGGAGAGCAGTACTTC. Its protein product is CAISDYGTVGQGGEQYF.